Below, one T cell receptor (beta chain) is given with its context. This clone has just one count. The clone's antigen remains unknown. The input lacks base qualities; no much larger clone sits a single base away. The Qiagen DNeasy kit was used to extract genomic DNA both from unsorted PBMCs and from the negatively selected CD4+ and CD8+ fractions. TCR beta CDR3 regions were subjected to amplification by immunoSEQ multiplex PCR with primers that anneal to V and J segments. A synthetic immune receptor repertoire was used to minimize amplification bias, and any remaining bias was removed computationally after sequencing. As for how the authors treated the data: Repertoire diversity was quantified as the Shannon entropy index using custom Python scripts. Unsorted, CD4+ and CD8+ repertoires were analyzed separately, except in combined analyses where CD4+ and CD8+ sequences were merged in silico. Clonal expansion was defined as at least a 2-fold frequency increase after treatment relative to C1D1, with a pseudocount of 0.5 for undetected baseline clones. Clones with 0 or 1 copy at C1D1 were classified as singleton clones, and clones with 2 or more copies were classified as non-singleton clones. By matching protein sequences in sorted samples from the same patient, clones expanded in unsorted samples were annotated as CD4+, CD8+ or unknown. Diversity changes from C1D1 to C4D1 were tested in paired samples using Wilcoxon tests. The table was pulled from immuneACCESS by TCRdb, which kept in-frame rearrangements only. Such tables lose some clones; where checked, under half of the loss comes from unresolved V genes, and the rest has no known cause. The V and J calls and the clone size are those of that table, but D and trimming were determined from the DNA. For this sample there are 53,000 or so clones; approximately 81% appear just once. About 15% of the sample is taken by the ten largest.

This sample stems from a study of PD-1 blockade in classical Hodgkin lymphoma (TCRdb year 2020). Some background on the complete study: Nivolumab dosing was 3 mg/kg intravenously every 2 weeks, continuing until either disease progression or unacceptable toxicity. To define a peripheral blood immune signature of response to PD-1 blockade in classical Hodgkin lymphoma, the study combined TCR beta sequencing with CyTOF. Summary of the overall study and its limitations: Baseline diversity similar to that of newly diagnosed patients was observed in trial patients achieving complete response, whereas significantly lower diversity was observed in partial responders and progressors. Baseline TCR diversity was reported to be lower in newly diagnosed patients than in healthy donors and to be lower still in relapsed/refractory patients. Patients starting nivolumab less than 1 year after ASCT had lower diversity and were excluded from later analyses to avoid confounding by immune reconstitution. Only a single clinical trial cohort was studied, and what caused the repertoire differences, possibly disease activity or prior therapy, remained undefined. By C4D1, a significant rise was seen in CD4+ TCR diversity but not in CD8+ TCR diversity (p=0.0027 vs p=0.16), and the rise was most apparent among complete responders (p=0.02).

The sample's time point, from its label and the paper: cycle 1 day 1 (C1D1), immediately before nivolumab initiation. Every trial patient had relapsed following autologous stem cell transplantation, and prior brentuximab vedotin exposure was what differed among cohorts A, B and C. The trial cohort included around 60 patients with relapsed/refractory classical Hodgkin lymphoma, and each patient had a best overall response of complete response, partial response or progressive disease. Single-agent nivolumab was administered to trial patients in the multi-cohort phase II CheckMate 205 trial. An independent review committee assessed best overall response by applying the 2007 International Working Group response criteria. Trial PBMCs were collected just before the start of nivolumab (C1D1) and during therapy at cycle 2 day 1 and cycle 4 day 1. Peripheral blood was collected in 8 mL Vacutainer Cell Preparation Tubes, from which PBMCs were isolated by centrifugation and then cryopreserved.

The cysteine opens and the valine closes a CDR3 of 14 amino acids. Only the CDR3 portion is preserved as DNA: 42 bases, with reading frame beginning at the first base. From a lookup of the germline V gene (reference sequence), CDR1 and CDR2 are MNHNY and SVGAGI. V is clipped by 2 bases and J by 0 bases, and the sequence between their germline boundaries is 8 bases long. The TCR was taken from a human donor with classical Hodgkin lymphoma. The specimen was peripheral blood mononuclear cells (PBMCs), collected at baseline. The rearrangement joined TRBV6-6 to TRBJ2-7, and perhaps TRBD2 as D gene, on 5 matching bases. The DNA reads TGTGCCAGCAGTTACAGGGAGAGCTCCTACGAGCAGTACGTC. Its protein product is CASSYRESSYEQYV.